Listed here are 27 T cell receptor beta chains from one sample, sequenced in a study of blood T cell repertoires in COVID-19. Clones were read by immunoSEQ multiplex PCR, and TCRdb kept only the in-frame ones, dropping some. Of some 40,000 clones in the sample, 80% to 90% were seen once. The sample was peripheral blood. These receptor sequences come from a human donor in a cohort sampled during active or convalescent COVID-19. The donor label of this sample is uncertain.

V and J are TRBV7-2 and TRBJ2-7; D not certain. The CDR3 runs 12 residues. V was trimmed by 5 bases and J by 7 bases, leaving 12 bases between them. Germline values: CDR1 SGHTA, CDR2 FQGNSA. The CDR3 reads CASSPRVEEQYF. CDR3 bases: TGTGCCAGCAGCCCCCGCGTAGAGGAGCAGTACTTC.

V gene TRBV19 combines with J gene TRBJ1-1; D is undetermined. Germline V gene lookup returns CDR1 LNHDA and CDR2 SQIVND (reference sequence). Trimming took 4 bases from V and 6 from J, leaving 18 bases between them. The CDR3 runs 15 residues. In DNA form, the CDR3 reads TGTGCCAGTAGTACTCCCGGTGGAGCGACCCCTGAAGCTTTCTTT. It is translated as CASSTPGGATPEAFF.

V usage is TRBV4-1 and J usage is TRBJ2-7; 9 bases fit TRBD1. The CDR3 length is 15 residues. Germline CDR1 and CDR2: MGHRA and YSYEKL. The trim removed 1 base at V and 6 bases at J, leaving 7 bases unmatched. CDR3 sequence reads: CASSQGWRQGGEQYF. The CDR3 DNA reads TGCGCCAGCAGCCAAGGGTGGAGACAGGGGGGCGAGCAGTACTTC.

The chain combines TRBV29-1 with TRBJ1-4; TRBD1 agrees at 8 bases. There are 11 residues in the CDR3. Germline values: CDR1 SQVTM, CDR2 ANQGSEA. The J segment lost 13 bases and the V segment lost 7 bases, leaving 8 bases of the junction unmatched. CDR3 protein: CSGLQGEVLFF. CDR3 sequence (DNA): TGCAGCGGCTTACAGGGGGAAGTACTGTTTTTT.

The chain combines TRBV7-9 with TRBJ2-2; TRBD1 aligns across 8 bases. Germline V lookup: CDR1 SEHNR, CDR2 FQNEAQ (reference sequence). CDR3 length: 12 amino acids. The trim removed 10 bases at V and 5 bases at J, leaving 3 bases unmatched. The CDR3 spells CATDRVTGELFF. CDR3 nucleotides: TGTGCCACGGACAGGGTAACCGGGGAGCTGTTTTTT.

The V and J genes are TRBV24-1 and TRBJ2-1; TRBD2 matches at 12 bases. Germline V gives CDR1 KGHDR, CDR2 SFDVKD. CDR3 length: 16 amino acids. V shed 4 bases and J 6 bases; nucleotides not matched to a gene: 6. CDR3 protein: CATSDSRLAGANEQFF. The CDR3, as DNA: TGTGCCACCAGTGACTCCCGACTAGCGGGGGCCAATGAGCAGTTCTTC.

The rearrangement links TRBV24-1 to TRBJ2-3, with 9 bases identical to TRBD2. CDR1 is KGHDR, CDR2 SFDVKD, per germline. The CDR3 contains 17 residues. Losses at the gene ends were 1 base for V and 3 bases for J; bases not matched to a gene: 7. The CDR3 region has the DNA TGTGCCACCAGTGATTTTTCTGCTAGCGGGAAGACAGATACGCAGTATTTT. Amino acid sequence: CATSDFSASGKTDTQYF.

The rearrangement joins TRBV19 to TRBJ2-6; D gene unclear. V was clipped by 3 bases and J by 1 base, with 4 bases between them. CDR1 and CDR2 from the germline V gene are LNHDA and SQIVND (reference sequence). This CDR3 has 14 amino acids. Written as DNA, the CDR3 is TGTGCCAGTAGTATCCTATCTGGGGCCAACGTCCTGACTTTC. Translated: CASSILSGANVLTF.

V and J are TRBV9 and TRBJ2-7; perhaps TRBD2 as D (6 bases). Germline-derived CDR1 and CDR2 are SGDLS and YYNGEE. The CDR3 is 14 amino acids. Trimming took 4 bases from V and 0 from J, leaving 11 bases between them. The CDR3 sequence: CASSPQRVSYEQYF. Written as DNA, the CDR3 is TGTGCCAGCAGCCCACAGCGGGTCTCCTACGAGCAGTACTTC. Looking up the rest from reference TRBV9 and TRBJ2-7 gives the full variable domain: DSGVTQTPKHLITATGQRVTLRCSPRSGDLSVYWYQQSLDQGLQFLIQYYNGEERAKGNILERFSAQQFPDLHSELNLSSLELGDSALYFCASSPQRVSYEQYFGPGTRLTVT.

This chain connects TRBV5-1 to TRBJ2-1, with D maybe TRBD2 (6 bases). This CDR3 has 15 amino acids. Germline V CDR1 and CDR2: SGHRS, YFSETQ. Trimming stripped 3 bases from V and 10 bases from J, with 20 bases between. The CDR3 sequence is CASSSGLPNGGEQFF. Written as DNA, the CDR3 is TGCGCCAGCAGCTCGGGACTCCCCAACGGCGGAGAGCAGTTCTTC. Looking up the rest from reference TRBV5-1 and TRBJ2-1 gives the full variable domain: KAGVTQTPRYLIKTRGQQVTLSCSPISGHRSVSWYQQTPGQGLQFLFEYFSETQRNKGNFPGRFSGRQFSNSRSEMNVSTLELGDSALYLCASSSGLPNGGEQFFGPGTRLTVL.

The CDR3 here is CASSSPTGAANEKLFF. CDR3 nucleotide sequence: TGTGCCAGCAGTTCCCCTACAGGGGCAGCTAATGAAAAACTGTTTTTT. The chain uses TRBV27 and TRBJ1-4; 7 nucleotides match TRBD1. The CDR3 loop spans 16 amino acids. Germline V CDR1 and CDR2: MNHEY, SMNVEV (reference sequence). V shed 4 bases, J shed 3 bases, and the junction held 8 bases outside the gene matches.

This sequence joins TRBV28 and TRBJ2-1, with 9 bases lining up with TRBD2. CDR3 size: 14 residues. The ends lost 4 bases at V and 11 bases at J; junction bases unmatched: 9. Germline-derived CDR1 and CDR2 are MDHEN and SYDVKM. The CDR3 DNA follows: TGTGCCAGCAGTTCCGGGACTAGCCCCTCCAAGCAGTTCTTC. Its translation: CASSSGTSPSKQFF.

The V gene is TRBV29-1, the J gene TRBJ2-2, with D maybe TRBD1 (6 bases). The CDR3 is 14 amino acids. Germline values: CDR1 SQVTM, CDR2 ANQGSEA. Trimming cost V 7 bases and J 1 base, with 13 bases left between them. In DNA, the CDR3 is TGCAGCGCCGCCCGGACAGAGAACACCGGGGAGCTGTTTTTT. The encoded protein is CSAARTENTGELFF.

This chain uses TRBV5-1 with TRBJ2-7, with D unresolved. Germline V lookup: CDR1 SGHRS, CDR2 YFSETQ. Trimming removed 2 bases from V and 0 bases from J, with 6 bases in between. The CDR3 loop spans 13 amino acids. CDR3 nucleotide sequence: TGCGCCAGCAGCTTAGAGAGCTCCTACGAGCAGTACTTC. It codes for CASSLESSYEQYF.

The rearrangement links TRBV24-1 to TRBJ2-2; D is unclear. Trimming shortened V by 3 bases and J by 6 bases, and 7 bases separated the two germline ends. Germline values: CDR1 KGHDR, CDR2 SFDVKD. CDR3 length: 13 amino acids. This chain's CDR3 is CATSDLSAGELFF. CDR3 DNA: TGTGCCACCAGTGATCTCTCGGCCGGGGAGCTGTTTTTT.

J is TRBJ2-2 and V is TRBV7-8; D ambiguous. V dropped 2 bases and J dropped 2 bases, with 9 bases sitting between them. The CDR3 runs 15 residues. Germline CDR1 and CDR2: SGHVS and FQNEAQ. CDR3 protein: CASSLLSANTGELFF. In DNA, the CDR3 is TGTGCCAGCAGCTTACTGAGCGCCAACACCGGGGAGCTGTTTTTT.

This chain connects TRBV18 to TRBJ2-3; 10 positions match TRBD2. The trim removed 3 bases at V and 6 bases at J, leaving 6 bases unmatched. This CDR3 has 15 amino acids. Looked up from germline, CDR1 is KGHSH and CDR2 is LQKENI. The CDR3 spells CASSPPLAGADTQYF. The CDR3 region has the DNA TGTGCCAGCTCACCGCCCCTAGCGGGAGCGGATACGCAGTATTTT.

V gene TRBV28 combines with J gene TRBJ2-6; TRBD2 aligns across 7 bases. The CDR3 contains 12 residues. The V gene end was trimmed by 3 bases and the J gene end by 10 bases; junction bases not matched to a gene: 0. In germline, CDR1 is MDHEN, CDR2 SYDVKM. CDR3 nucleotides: TGTGCCAGCAGTTTCGGGAGGAACGTCCTGACTTTC. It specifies CASSFGRNVLTF.

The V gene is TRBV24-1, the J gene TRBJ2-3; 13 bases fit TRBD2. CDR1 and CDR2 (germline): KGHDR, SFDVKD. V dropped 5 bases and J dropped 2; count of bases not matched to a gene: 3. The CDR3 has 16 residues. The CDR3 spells CATSAGLAGITDTQYF. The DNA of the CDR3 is TGTGCCACCAGTGCGGGACTAGCGGGGATCACAGATACGCAGTATTTT.

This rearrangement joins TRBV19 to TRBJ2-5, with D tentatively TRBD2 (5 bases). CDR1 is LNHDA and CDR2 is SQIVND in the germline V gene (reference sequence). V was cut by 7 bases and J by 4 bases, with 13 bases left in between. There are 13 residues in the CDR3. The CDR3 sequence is CASTPGGAETQYF. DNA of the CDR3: TGTGCCAGTACCCCCGGAGGTGCAGAGACCCAGTACTTC.

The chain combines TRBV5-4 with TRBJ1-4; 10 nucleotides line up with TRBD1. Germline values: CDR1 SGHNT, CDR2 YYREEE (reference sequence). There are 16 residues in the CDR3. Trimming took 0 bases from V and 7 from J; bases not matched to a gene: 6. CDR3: CASSLGLGQGTEKLFF. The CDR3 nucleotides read TGTGCCAGCAGCTTGGGATTGGGACAGGGGACTGAAAAACTGTTTTTT.

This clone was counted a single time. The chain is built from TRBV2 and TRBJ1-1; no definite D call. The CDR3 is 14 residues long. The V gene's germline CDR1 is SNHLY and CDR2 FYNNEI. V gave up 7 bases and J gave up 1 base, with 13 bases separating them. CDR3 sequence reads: CASKRRASNTEAFF. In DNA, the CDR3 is TGTGCCAGCAAAAGGCGGGCCTCGAACACTGAAGCTTTCTTT. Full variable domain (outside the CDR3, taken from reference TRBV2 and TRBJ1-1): EPEVTQTPSHQVTQMGQEVILRCVPISNHLYFYWYRQILGQKVEFLVSFYNNEISEKSEIFDDQFSVERPDGSNFTLKIRSTKLEDSAMYFCASKRRASNTEAFFGQGTRLTVV.

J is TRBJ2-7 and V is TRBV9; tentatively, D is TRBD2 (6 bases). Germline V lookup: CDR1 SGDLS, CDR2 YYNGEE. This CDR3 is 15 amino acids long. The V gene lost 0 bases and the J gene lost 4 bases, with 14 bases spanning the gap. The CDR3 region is CASSVGATSLYEQYF. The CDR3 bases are TGTGCCAGCAGCGTAGGCGCGACTAGTCTTTACGAGCAGTACTTC.

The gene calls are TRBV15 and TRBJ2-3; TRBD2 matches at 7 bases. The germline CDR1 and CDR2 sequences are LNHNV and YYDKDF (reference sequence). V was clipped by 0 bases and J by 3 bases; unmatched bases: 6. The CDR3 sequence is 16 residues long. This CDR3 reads CATSREGGGRTDTQYF. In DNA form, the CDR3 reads TGTGCCACCAGCAGAGAGGGGGGAGGGAGGACAGATACGCAGTATTTT.

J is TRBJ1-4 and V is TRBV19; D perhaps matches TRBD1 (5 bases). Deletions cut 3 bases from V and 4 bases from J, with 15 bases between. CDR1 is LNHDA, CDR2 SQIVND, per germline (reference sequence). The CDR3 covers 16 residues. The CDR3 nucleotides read TGTGCCAGTAGTATCGGGGGGTTCCGGATTAATGAAAAACTGTTTTTT. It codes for CASSIGGFRINEKLFF. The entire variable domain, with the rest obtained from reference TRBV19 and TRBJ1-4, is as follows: DGGITQSPKYLFRKEGQNVTLSCEQNLNHDAMYWYRQDPGQGLRLIYYSQIVNDFQKGDIAEGYSVSREKKESFPLTVTSAQKNPTAFYLCASSIGGFRINEKLFFGSGTQLSVL.

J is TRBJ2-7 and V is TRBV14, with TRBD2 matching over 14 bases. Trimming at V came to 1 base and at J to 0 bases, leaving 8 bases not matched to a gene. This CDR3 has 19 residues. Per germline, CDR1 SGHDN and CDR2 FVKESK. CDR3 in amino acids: CASSQVGTSGRWSSYEQYF. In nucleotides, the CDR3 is TGTGCCAGCAGCCAAGTCGGGACTAGCGGGAGATGGAGCTCCTACGAGCAGTACTTC.

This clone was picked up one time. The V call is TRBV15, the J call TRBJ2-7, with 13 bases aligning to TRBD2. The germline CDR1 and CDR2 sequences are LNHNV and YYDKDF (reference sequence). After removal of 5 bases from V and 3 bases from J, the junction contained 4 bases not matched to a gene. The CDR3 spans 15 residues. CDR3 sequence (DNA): TGTGCCACCAGCGGAGGACTAGCGGGAGTCTACGAGCAGTACTTC. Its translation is CATSGGLAGVYEQYF.